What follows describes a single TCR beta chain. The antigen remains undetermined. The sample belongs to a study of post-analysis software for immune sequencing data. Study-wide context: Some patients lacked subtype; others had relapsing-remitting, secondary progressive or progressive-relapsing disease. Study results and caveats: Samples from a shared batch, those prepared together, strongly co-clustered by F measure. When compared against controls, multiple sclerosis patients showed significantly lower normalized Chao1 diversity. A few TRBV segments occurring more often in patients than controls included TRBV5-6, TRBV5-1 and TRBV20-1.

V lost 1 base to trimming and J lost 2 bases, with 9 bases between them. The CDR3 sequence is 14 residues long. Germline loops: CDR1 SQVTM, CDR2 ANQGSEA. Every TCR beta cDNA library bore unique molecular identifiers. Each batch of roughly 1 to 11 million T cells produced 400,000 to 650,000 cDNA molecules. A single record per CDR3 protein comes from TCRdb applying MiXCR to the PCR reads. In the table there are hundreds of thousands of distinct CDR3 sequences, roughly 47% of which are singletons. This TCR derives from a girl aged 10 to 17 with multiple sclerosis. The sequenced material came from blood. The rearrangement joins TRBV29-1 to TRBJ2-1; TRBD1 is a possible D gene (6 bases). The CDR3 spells CSVEGQGTYNEQFF. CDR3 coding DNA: TGCAGCGTTGAAGGTCAGGGGACCTACAATGAGCAGTTCTTC.